A few counts support the clone carrying this T cell receptor (beta chain). What it binds is unknown. The germline V gene encodes CDR1 MDHEN and CDR2 SYDVKM. The V end lost 3 bases, the J end lost 8 bases, and 13 bases lay between the germline ends. The CDR3 totals 14 residues. These data come from a study of vaccination effects on CD4 cells after COVID-19. Whole-study findings and limits: Clones of infection and vaccine origin contracted markedly late after vaccination.

When about ten days of culture had elapsed, CD4+ T cells were isolated. Half the medium was replaced with IL-2 medium on days 3 and 7. The table came from immunoSEQ multiplex PCR; TCRdb's copy has only in-frame clones and leaves some out. Among tens of thousands of clones listed, more than 70% were seen once. The sequenced sample was CD4+ T cells from PBMCs cultured without peptide, obtained before COVID-19 vaccination. This chain connects TRBV28 to TRBJ1-4; D unresolved. The receptor was isolated from a human donor who received a COVID-19 vaccine. This CDR3 reads CASSLPPYLEKLFF. CDR3 in DNA: TGTGCCAGCAGTTTGCCGCCTTATCTGGAAAAACTGTTTTTT. The full variable domain, its missing parts supplied by reference TRBV28 and TRBJ1-4, is DVKVTQSSRYLVKRTGEKVFLECVQDMDHENMFWYRQDPGLGLRLIYFSYDVKMKEKGDIPEGYSVSREKKERFSLILESASTNQTSMYLCASSLPPYLEKLFFGSGTQLSVL.